Shown below are 23 T cell receptor beta chains from a single sample sequenced in a study of CD8 T cells in Susac syndrome. An input of about 0.5 to 1 ug of RNA was subjected to reverse transcription using random hexamers. TCRdb analysed the immunoSEQ multiplex PCR reads with MiXCR anew, one entry per CDR3 protein. The sample includes about 210,000 distinct CDR3 sequences, approximately 94% of them seen just once. The material sequenced was CD4+ T cells from PBMCs. The receptors stem from a human donor with Susac syndrome.

Written as DNA, the CDR3 is TGCAGCGTTGATGGACAGTCTGGGGCCAACGTCCTGACTTTC. This codes for CSVDGQSGANVLTF. V and J are TRBV29-1 and TRBJ2-6; TRBD1 is a possible D gene (6 bases). The V gene lost 3 bases and the J gene lost 1 base, with 7 bases spanning the gap. Per the germline V gene, CDR1 is SQVTM and CDR2 is ANQGSEA. This CDR3 is 14 amino acids long.

V is TRBV19 and J is TRBJ2-7, with TRBD2 identical over 11 bases. There are 16 residues in the CDR3. Trimming cost V 3 bases and J 3 bases; bases outside gene matches: 7. The V gene's germline CDR1 is LNHDA and CDR2 SQIVND (reference sequence). CDR3 protein: CASSIQAGTSGYEQYF. CDR3 sequence (DNA): TGTGCCAGTAGTATTCAAGCGGGGACTAGCGGCTACGAGCAGTACTTC.

The chain has TRBV7-2 and TRBJ1-4; no clear D. CDR3 length: 14 residues. Trimming took off 0 bases at V and 7 bases at J, with 9 bases between the two ends. Germline V gene data show CDR1 as SGHTA and CDR2 as FQGNSA. The DNA for the CDR3 is TGTGCCAGCAGCTTAGCCCTGATGCGTGAAAAACTGTTTTTT. Its protein is CASSLALMREKLFF.

In its sample, this clonotype was seen once. The V call is TRBV5-6, the J call TRBJ2-3, with D possibly TRBD2 on 6 matching bases. The CDR3 covers 16 residues. The germline gives CDR1 SGHDT, CDR2 YYEEEE. The V gene lost 4 bases and the J gene lost 4 bases, with 19 bases spanning the gap. CDR3 bases: TGTGCCAGCAGCATCCCAGGAGGGGAAGGAGCAGATACGCAGTATTTT. Translation: CASSIPGGEGADTQYF.

The gene calls are TRBV20-1 and TRBJ2-4, with D possibly matching TRBD2 (5 bases). Germline CDR1 and CDR2: DFQATT and SNEGSKA (reference sequence). V gave up 3 bases and J gave up 7 bases, with 19 bases separating them. This CDR3 region has 15 residues. CDR3 residues: CSASVVTTGMNIQYF. The CDR3 coding sequence is TGCAGTGCTAGTGTAGTGACTACCGGAATGAACATTCAGTACTTC.

The chain uses TRBV5-1 and TRBJ1-1; D unclear. The CDR3 totals 11 residues. Trimming pared 5 bases from V and 1 base from J, leaving 3 bases between. Germline assignment: CDR1 SGHRS and CDR2 YFSETQ. CDR3 amino acids: CASSGNTEAFF. CDR3 in DNA: TGCGCCAGCAGTGGGAACACTGAAGCTTTCTTT.

This clonotype showed up just once. V usage is TRBV7-3 and J usage is TRBJ2-2; D is perhaps TRBD2 (6 bases). This CDR3 region has 14 residues. The germline gives CDR1 SGHTA, CDR2 FQGTGA. Trimming left V 4 bases short and J 3 bases short, with 9 bases between. The CDR3 bases are TGTGCCAGCAGCTCGGGGGAGTACACCGGGGAGCTGTTTTTT. The encoded protein is CASSSGEYTGELFF.

This rearrangement joins TRBV24-1 to TRBJ2-1; 9 positions match TRBD2. CDR1 and CDR2 from the germline V gene are KGHDR and SFDVKD. The V and J ends lost 7 bases and 4 bases, in that order; junction bases with no gene match: 10. This CDR3 is 16 amino acids long. Written as DNA, the CDR3 is TGTGCCACCAGCCAGACTAGCGGAAGATATTACAATGAGCAGTTCTTC. Protein product: CATSQTSGRYYNEQFF.

This clonotype was counted a single time. The chain is built from TRBV12-5 and TRBJ2-7; 9 positions match TRBD1. CDR1 is LGHNT and CDR2 is FRNRAP in the germline V gene. After removal of 2 bases from V and 1 base from J, the junction contained 15 bases not matched to a gene. The CDR3 is 19 amino acids. CDR3 in amino acids: CASGLTPSRDREHSYEQYF. The CDR3 DNA reads TGTGCTAGTGGTTTGACACCATCCCGGGACAGGGAACATTCCTACGAGCAGTACTTC. The full variable domain, rest sourced from reference TRBV12-5 and TRBJ2-7, is DARVTQTPRHKVTEMGQEVTMRCQPILGHNTVFWYRQTMMQGLELLAYFRNRAPLDDSGMPKDRFSAEMPDATLATLKIQPSEPRDSAVYFCASGLTPSRDREHSYEQYFGPGTRLTVT.

This chain links TRBV5-6 with TRBJ1-1, with 7 bases lining up with TRBD1. The V gene's germline CDR1 is SGHDT and CDR2 YYEEEE. Unmatched junction bases numbered 9, after V lost 8 bases and J lost 5 bases. This CDR3 has 13 amino acids. The DNA of the CDR3 is TGTGCCAGTGGGAGGGGGCAGGGTACTGAAGCTTTCTTT. It codes for CASGRGQGTEAFF. The full variable domain, completed using reference TRBV5-6 and TRBJ1-1, is DAGVTQSPTHLIKTRGQQVTLRCSPKSGHDTVSWYQQALGQGPQFIFQYYEEEERQRGNFPDRFSGHQFPNYSSELNVNALLLGDSALYLCASGRGQGTEAFFGQGTRLTVV.

The chain is built from TRBV11-2 and TRBJ1-5, with D possibly matching TRBD1 (6 bases). CDR1 and CDR2 from the germline V gene are SGHAT and FQNNGV. V was clipped by 3 bases and J by 5 bases, with 8 bases between them. This CDR3 is 13 amino acids long. The CDR3 nucleotides are TGTGCCAGCAGCTTCGGACAGTATCAGCCCCAGCATTTT. Translating it yields CASSFGQYQPQHF.

CDR3 nucleotide sequence: TGCGCCAGCAGCCGGGCAGGGGGCGGCTATGAGCAGTTCTTC. Its translation is CASSRAGGGYEQFF. The chain has TRBV5-1 and TRBJ2-1, with 8 positions matching TRBD1. Germline CDR1 SGHRS, CDR2 YFSETQ. Losses at the gene ends were 4 bases for V and 8 bases for J; bases not matched to a gene: 8. The CDR3 spans 14 residues.

The chain recombines TRBV9 with TRBJ1-2; 8 positions match TRBD1. Germline V lookup: CDR1 SGDLS, CDR2 YYNGEE. The V gene end was trimmed by 3 bases and the J gene end by 0 bases; junction bases not matched to a gene: 1. This CDR3 is built from 14 residues. CDR3 sequence (DNA): TGTGCCAGCAGCGAGGGACAGGCTAACTATGGCTACACCTTC. This codes for CASSEGQANYGYTF. Supplemented by reference TRBV9 and TRBJ1-2, the full variable domain reads DSGVTQTPKHLITATGQRVTLRCSPRSGDLSVYWYQQSLDQGLQFLIQYYNGEERAKGNILERFSAQQFPDLHSELNLSSLELGDSALYFCASSEGQANYGYTFGSGTRLTVV.

The rearrangement uses TRBV27 and TRBJ2-7; 10 bases are shared with TRBD1. Germline CDR1 is MNHEY and CDR2 is SMNVEV (reference sequence). V lost 3 bases to trimming and J lost 5 bases; unmatched junction nucleotides: 7. The CDR3 consists of 15 residues. The CDR3: CASSLFRTGGNEQYF. The CDR3 nucleotides read TGTGCCAGCAGTTTGTTTCGGACAGGGGGGAACGAGCAGTACTTC.

The rearrangement links TRBV11-3 to TRBJ1-2; D ambiguous. The V gene lost 5 bases and the J gene lost 2 bases, with 9 bases spanning the gap. Germline assignment: CDR1 SGHNT and CDR2 YENEEA. There are 13 residues in the CDR3. The CDR3 DNA is TGTGCCAGCAGCGTTGGCAGCAACTATGGCTACACCTTC. Translation gives CASSVGSNYGYTF.

This clonotype was counted a single time. CDR3 in amino acids: CASSLGLQAGPDTQYF. The CDR3 DNA follows: TGTGCCAGCAGCTTAGGTCTACAGGCGGGCCCAGATACGCAGTATTTT. This chain joins TRBV7-9 and TRBJ2-3, with D perhaps matching TRBD1 or TRBD2 (5 bases each). Germline CDR1 reads SEHNR; CDR2 reads FQNEAQ (reference sequence). The CDR3 has 16 residues. Trimming cost V 1 base and J 4 bases, with 15 bases left between them.

The chain carries TRBV10-3 and TRBJ2-7; unclear D gene. V lost 6 bases and J lost 0, with 12 bases in between. This CDR3 has 14 amino acids. CDR1 and CDR2 (germline): ENHRY, SYGVKD. The CDR3 region is CAIRQTASSYEQYF. CDR3 DNA sequence: TGTGCCATCAGACAGACTGCAAGCTCCTACGAGCAGTACTTC.

This clonotype was seen once. This sequence joins TRBV11-2 and TRBJ2-1; D possibly corresponds to TRBD1 (6 bases). This CDR3 comprises 15 residues. Germline CDR1 reads SGHAT; CDR2 reads FQNNGV. Trimming cost V 3 bases and J 7 bases, with 16 bases left between them. The CDR3 loop reads CASSFKAAGVNEQFF. CDR3 in DNA: TGTGCCAGCAGCTTTAAGGCGGCAGGGGTGAATGAGCAGTTCTTC.

The chain combines TRBV12-3 or TRBV12-4 with TRBJ1-6; 7 bases align to TRBD1. The CDR3 covers 16 residues. Trimming took 2 bases from V and 7 from J; bases not matched to a gene: 8. The DNA for the CDR3 is TGTGCCAGCAGTTTAATAAGGGGGCGGAGGAATTCACCCCTCCACTTT. Protein product: CASSLIRGRRNSPLHF.

The V call is TRBV25-1, the J call TRBJ2-3; D tentatively reads TRBD1 or TRBD2 (5 bases each). The CDR3 loop spans 14 amino acids. Trimming shortened V by 6 bases and J by 5 bases, and 15 bases separated the two germline ends. Germline CDR1 reads MGHDK; CDR2 reads SYGVNS. The CDR3 coding sequence is TGTGCCAGCAGCCTCCCCCAGAGGGGAGATACGCAGTATTTT. Residues: CASSLPQRGDTQYF. Looking up the rest from reference TRBV25-1 and TRBJ2-3 gives the full variable domain: EADIYQTPRYLVIGTGKKITLECSQTMGHDKMYWYQQDPGMELHLIHYSYGVNSTEKGDLSSESTVSRIRTEHFPLTLESARPSHTSQYLCASSLPQRGDTQYFGPGTRLTVL.

The chain recombines TRBV15 with TRBJ2-3; D gene ambiguous. From germline, CDR1 is LNHNV and CDR2 YYDKDF (reference sequence). There are 13 residues in the CDR3. V shed 0 bases and J shed 6 bases, with 7 bases lying between them. Written as DNA, the CDR3 is TGTGCCACCAGCAGAGATGCCCAGGATACGCAGTATTTT. It is translated as CATSRDAQDTQYF.

This chain links TRBV18 with TRBJ2-5; perhaps TRBD2 as D (6 bases). Germline V gene lookup returns CDR1 KGHSH and CDR2 LQKENI. CDR3 length: 16 amino acids. V lost 1 base and J 3 bases, leaving 15 bases between the germline ends. The CDR3 DNA is TGTGCCAGCTCACCACTCGGGACTCTCGAGGAAGAGACCCAGTACTTC. Its translation: CASSPLGTLEEETQYF.

V is TRBV5-4 and J is TRBJ2-3; 7 bases are a match to TRBD1. With V trimmed by 3 bases and J by 3 bases, 1 base remained unmatched. This CDR3 contains 13 residues. Per the germline V gene, CDR1 is SGHNT and CDR2 is YYREEE (reference sequence). DNA for the CDR3: TGTGCCAGCAGCTCGACAGGGACAGATACGCAGTATTTT. Protein sequence: CASSSTGTDTQYF.